Sequencing of this T cell receptor (beta chain) was carried out in a study of blood T cell repertoires in COVID-19 (TCRdb year 2020). For context, the study as a whole: The collaborator samples originated in the United States, Italy and Spain and spanned the acute and convalescent phases of COVID-19. The material from the prospective study consisted of cDNA or gDNA derived from T cells, B-cell-depleted T cells, or PBMCs. Deeply sampled blood TCRbeta repertoires from subjects exposed to, actively infected with, or recovered from COVID-19 were included in the dataset. A freely available public database, intended as a resource for researchers studying the immune response to SARS-CoV-2, is where the repertoires were released. HLA class I and class II types, where available, came from metadata supplied by the sample provider rather than from assay-based typing. A de-identified subject ID, COVID-19 status, age in years and sex were almost always included in the sample metadata. Samples were obtained from the ongoing ImmuneRACE study (first 160 participants) and from about 1,300 subjects provided by 6 global collaborators.

The immunoSEQ Assay, a bias-controlled multiplex PCR, was used to amplify TCRbeta CDR3 regions from genomic DNA. Processing in the source paper ran as follows. The number of nucleated cells in each sample was estimated from the amplification of reference gene primers within the assay. To quantify the absolute abundance of each unique TCRbeta CDR3 rearrangement, sequence reads were collapsed and filtered. For each sample, productive Simpson clonality was calculated as the square root of Simpson's diversity index across productive rearrangements. In its TCRdb copy, this immuneACCESS table keeps in-frame sequences only and misses some clones. Where compared with another copy, unresolved V genes explain less than half of these, and the others have no known cause. V and J calls and clone size are as listed in that table; D and trimming were resolved from the DNA. Recorded for this sample are about 190,000 clones; 88% of them occurred a single time. The ten top clones hold approximately 4.5% of the sample.

Each collaborating institution followed its own protocols to collect whole blood in K2EDTA tubes. Collaborator samples were shipped for TCRbeta analysis as frozen whole blood, isolated PBMCs, or DNA extracted from either sample type. With regard to this clone: Its antigen target is currently unknown. No qualities accompany the bases; no much larger clone lies one base away.

The investigation overall reported the following: The amount of clinical and demographic metadata varied by source and participant and was provided uncurated.

From its cysteine to its phenylalanine, the CDR3 spans 15 amino acids. Only the CDR3 DNA is retained, 45 bases long and in frame from the first base. V loses 2 bases at its end and J loses 3 bases; junction bases beyond the gene matches: 3. The receptor was derived from a human donor in a cohort sampled during active COVID-19. The V and J genes are TRBV23-1 and TRBJ2-2; 7 bases in the middle match TRBD2. TRBV23-1 is annotated as an ORF whose role is uncertain. The sample consisted of peripheral blood. The nucleotides are TGCGCCAGCAGTCAAGTGGGAGGGTACACCGGGGAGCTGTTTTTT. Its protein reads: CASSQVGGYTGELFF.